This is a list of T cell receptor beta chains from one sample in a study of blood T cell repertoires in COVID-19. Sequencing used immunoSEQ multiplex PCR; TCRdb keeps in-frame clones, though not all of them. Among roughly 150,000 clones, approximately 80% were seen once, and the ten largest hold more than 11%. Sequenced material: peripheral blood. All receptors derive from a woman at least 80 years old with acute or convalescent COVID-19. Each CDR3 is given with its conserved first and last residue. Fields, in order: V gene, J gene, CDR3 length, CDR3 protein.

TRBV28,TRBJ1-4,16,CASIPNPGQDNEKLFF
TRBV28,TRBJ1-5,16,CASSLYGTGGGQPQHF
TRBV27,TRBJ2-5,13,CASSLGQEETQYF
TRBV14,TRBJ1-5,18,CASSRSQGPSSRNQPQHF
TRBV4-1,TRBJ2-3,15,CASSQYLAWADTQYF
TRBV11-2,TRBJ1-2,13,CASSPGVGRGYTF
TRBV15,TRBJ1-4,14,CATSSDTGNEKLFF
TRBV19,TRBJ1-5,15,CASTDRYYSNQPQHF
TRBV28,TRBJ2-7,15,CASSSAGATAYEQYF
TRBV29-1,TRBJ1-6,13,CSVSRGPDSPLHF
TRBV28,TRBJ1-3,16,CASSYGRGARGNTIYF
TRBV7-2,TRBJ2-1,14,CASSFQGNYNEQFF
TRBV7-8,TRBJ2-7,14,CASSLAPRVYEQYF
TRBV27,TRBJ2-1,16,CASSLSPPSSYNEQFF
TRBV12-3/TRBV12-4,TRBJ1-1,13,CASGRGFGTEAFF
TRBV2,TRBJ1-2,12,CASSGQSGGYTF
TRBV6-6,TRBJ1-2,15,CASSQATVWKGGYTF
TRBV3-1/TRBV3-2,TRBJ1-4,15,CASSRQGASDEKLFF
TRBV25-1,TRBJ1-2,17,CASSEWTGGSGNYGYTF
TRBV27,TRBJ1-2,15,CASSSPGQGNGAYTF
TRBV15,TRBJ1-2,16,CATSRDRGAVNYGYTF
TRBV30,TRBJ1-4,18,CAWSVIEAGKATNEKLFF
TRBV10-1,TRBJ2-3,18,CASSDTLDRVRSTDTQYF
TRBV5-4,TRBJ1-2,15,CASSLEAGVNYGYTF
TRBV10-2,TRBJ2-5,14,CASSEIGGRETQYF
TRBV28,TRBJ1-1,15,CASSLPGGMNTEAFF
TRBV19,TRBJ2-5,15,CASSLGLAGWETQYF
TRBV27,TRBJ2-7,15,CASSLMGQGRWEQYF
TRBV6-5,TRBJ2-1,15,CASSYFRGPYNEQFF
TRBV6-2/TRBV6-3,TRBJ1-1,15,CASSYRTGYGTEAFF
TRBV5-1,TRBJ1-2,14,CASSLGQGRDGYTF
TRBV4-2,TRBJ2-1,12,CASSHQYNEQFF
TRBV28,TRBJ1-1,14,CASSLVGLNTEAFF
TRBV4-2,TRBJ2-5,17,CASSQDGSGGFQETQYF
TRBV5-1,TRBJ1-1,14,CASSSQGGNTEAFF
TRBV5-4,TRBJ2-1,16,CASSGGGGGAYNEQFF
TRBV3-1/TRBV3-2,TRBJ2-1,15,CASRQRGAGNNEQFF
TRBV28,TRBJ1-1,13,CASSLHGQVEAFF
TRBV24-1,TRBJ2-3,17,CATSDPGQGRGTDTQYF
TRBV18,TRBJ1-2,15,CASSPRTGIDYGYTF
TRBV5-1,TRBJ2-7,14,CASSDQGARYEQYF
TRBV13,TRBJ2-7,15,CASSLGTSGSTKQYF
TRBV29-1,TRBJ2-2,15,CSVETSAGKTGELFF
TRBV29-1,TRBJ2-1,13,CSVEMQEDNEQFF
TRBV11-1,TRBJ2-7,14,CASTQGLASYEQYF
TRBV3-1/TRBV3-2,TRBJ2-2,17,CASSQGLTGGNTGELFF
TRBV4-1,TRBJ1-2,13,CASSQAANYGYTF